This T cell receptor beta chain was captured in a study of OX40 agonist ivuxolimab in advanced cancers. Germline CDR1 is SGHTA and CDR2 is FQGTGA. The CDR3 extends over 13 amino acids. Trimming shortened V by 6 bases and J by 8 bases, and 13 bases separated the two germline ends. The data were produced by immunoSEQ multiplex PCR, yet TCRdb's version contains in-frame clones alone and is incomplete. Of around 100,000 clones in the sample, 89% were seen once. The TCR originated in an adult with an advanced solid tumor such as melanoma, head and neck, liver or kidney cancer. Sequencing was performed on CD4+ or CD8+ T cells sorted from blood, taken in a trial of the OX40 agonist ivuxolimab. V usage is TRBV7-3 and J usage is TRBJ1-4; D is perhaps TRBD1 (5 bases). CDR3 protein: CASSTGVGEKLFF. Here the CDR3 DNA reads TGTGCCAGCAGTACAGGAGTGGGAGAAAAACTGTTTTTT.